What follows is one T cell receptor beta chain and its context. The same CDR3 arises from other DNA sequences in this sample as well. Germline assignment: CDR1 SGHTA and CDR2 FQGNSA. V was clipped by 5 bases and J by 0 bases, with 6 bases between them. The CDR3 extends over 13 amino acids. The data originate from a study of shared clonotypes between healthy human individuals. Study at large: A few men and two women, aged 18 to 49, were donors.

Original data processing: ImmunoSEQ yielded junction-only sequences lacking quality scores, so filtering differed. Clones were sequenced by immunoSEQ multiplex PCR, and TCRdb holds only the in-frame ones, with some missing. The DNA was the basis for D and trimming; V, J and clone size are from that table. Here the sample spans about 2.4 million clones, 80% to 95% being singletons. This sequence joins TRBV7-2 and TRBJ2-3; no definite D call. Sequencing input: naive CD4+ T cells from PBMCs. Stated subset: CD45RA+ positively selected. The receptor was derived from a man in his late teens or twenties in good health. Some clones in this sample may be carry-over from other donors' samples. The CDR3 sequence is CASSPPSTDTQYF. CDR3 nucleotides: TGTGCCAGCAGCCCCCCTAGCACAGATACGCAGTATTTT.